Reported below is one TCR beta chain. Antigen specificity is unknown. cDNA specific to TCR beta was made from 450 to 500 ng of total RNA, with a constant-region primer employed for priming. Three nested multiplex PCR rounds of slightly modified ARM-PCR generated TCR beta libraries. The two initial PCR rounds, 9 to 11 cycles each, used TRBV1-TRBV30 forward and C-beta reverse primers. One entry per CDR3 protein results from TCRdb running MiXCR on the multiplex PCR reads. The sample carries tens of thousands of distinct CDR3 sequences, 71% recorded once. The sample comes from a study of tumor-infiltrating lymphocytes in primary liver carcinoma. Study overall: Among the tumors, stages were T1-T3 N0M0 and sizes about 4.2 to 10 cm.

Co-extracted RNA and DNA came from roughly 21-30 mg of unsorted bulk tissue. Primary liver carcinoma, confirmed by histopathology, was surgically resected. These patients lived with chronic HBV infection and had never been treated. The study, taken as a whole, reports: All five tumor regions shared only about 7.5-24% of top clones.

The V and J ends lost 1 base and 4 bases, in that order; junction bases with no gene match: 15. CDR1 is SGHAT, CDR2 FQNNGV, per germline. The CDR3 runs to 19 residues. The J gene is TRBJ2-7, the V gene TRBV11-2; 11 bases are a match to TRBD2. The clonotype originates from a man aged 35 to 55 with primary liver carcinoma and hepatitis B virus infection. Sequenced sample: liver tumor tissue from sampling region 4. The sample's subset: tumor region T4, right-lateral pole. CDR3 in amino acids: CASSLARWTSGHSTYEQYF. As DNA, the CDR3 is TGTGCCAGCAGCTTAGCACGGTGGACTAGCGGGCACTCTACTTACGAGCAGTACTTC.